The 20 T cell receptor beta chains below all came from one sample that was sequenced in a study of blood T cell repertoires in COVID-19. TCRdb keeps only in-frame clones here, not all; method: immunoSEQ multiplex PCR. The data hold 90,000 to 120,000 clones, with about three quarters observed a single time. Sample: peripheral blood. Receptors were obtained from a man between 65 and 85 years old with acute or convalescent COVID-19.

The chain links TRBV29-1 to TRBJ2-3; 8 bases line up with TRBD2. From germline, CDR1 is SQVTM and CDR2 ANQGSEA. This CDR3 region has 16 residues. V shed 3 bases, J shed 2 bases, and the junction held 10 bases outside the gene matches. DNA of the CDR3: TGCAGCGTTGACGGCGTCGGGGGGGTGGCCACAGATACGCAGTATTTT. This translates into CSVDGVGGVATDTQYF.

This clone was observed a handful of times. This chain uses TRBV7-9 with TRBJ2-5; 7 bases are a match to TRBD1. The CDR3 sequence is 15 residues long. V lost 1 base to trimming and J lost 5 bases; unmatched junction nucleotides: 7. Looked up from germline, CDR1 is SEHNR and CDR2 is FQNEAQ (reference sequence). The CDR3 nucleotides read TGTGCCAGCAGCTTAGGGGGACAGCCGAGCGAGACCCAGTACTTC. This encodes CASSLGGQPSETQYF.

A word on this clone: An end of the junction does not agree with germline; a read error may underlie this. The CDR3 DNA reads as TGTGCTAGCAGCTTAAGGCAGGGCACCGGGGAGCTGTTTTTT. Translated: CASSLRQGTGELFF. The J gene is TRBJ2-2, the V gene TRBV7-7; perhaps TRBD1 as D (5 bases). The CDR3 loop spans 14 amino acids. Germline V gives CDR1 SSHAT, CDR2 FNYEAQ (reference sequence).

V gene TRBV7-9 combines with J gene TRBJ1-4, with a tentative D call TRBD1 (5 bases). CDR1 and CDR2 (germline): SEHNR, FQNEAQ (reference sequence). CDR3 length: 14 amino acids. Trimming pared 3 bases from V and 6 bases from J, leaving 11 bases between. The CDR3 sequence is CASSFWGVDEKLFF. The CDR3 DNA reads TGTGCCAGCAGCTTTTGGGGGGTTGATGAAAAACTGTTTTTT.

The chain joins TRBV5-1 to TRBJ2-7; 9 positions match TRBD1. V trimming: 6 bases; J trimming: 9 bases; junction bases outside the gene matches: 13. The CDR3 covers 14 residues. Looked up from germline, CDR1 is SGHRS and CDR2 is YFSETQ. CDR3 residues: CASTLRTGEGAQYF. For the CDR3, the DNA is TGCGCCAGCACCCTGCGGACAGGGGAAGGCGCGCAGTACTTC.

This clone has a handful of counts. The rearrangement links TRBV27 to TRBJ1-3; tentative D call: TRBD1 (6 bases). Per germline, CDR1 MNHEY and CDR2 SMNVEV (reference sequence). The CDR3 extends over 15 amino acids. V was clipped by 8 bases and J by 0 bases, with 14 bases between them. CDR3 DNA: TGTGCCAGCGGATCCGGGACAATCTCTGGAAACACCATATATTTT. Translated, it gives CASGSGTISGNTIYF.

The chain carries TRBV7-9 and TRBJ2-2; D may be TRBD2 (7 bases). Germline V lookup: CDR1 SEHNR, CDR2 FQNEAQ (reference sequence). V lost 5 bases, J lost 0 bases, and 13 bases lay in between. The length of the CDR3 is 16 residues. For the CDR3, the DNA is TGTGCCAGCAGCACAGCGGGACAAGCGAACACCGGGGAGCTGTTTTTT. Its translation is CASSTAGQANTGELFF.

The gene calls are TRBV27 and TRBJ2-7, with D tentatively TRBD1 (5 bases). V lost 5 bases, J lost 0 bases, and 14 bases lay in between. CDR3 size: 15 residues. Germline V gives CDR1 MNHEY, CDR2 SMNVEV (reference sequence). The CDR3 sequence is CASSPRQRFSYEQYF. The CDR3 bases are TGTGCCAGCAGTCCGCGACAGAGATTCTCCTACGAGCAGTACTTC.

CDR3 amino acids: CASSKRLDIFGNQPQHF. As DNA, the CDR3 is TGTGCCAGCAGCAAACGTTTAGACATCTTCGGCAATCAGCCCCAGCATTTT. The V call is TRBV21-1, the J call TRBJ1-5; the D call of TRBD1 is as the table states it, not checked on the DNA. TRBV21-1 is a pseudogene segment. CDR3 length: 17 residues.

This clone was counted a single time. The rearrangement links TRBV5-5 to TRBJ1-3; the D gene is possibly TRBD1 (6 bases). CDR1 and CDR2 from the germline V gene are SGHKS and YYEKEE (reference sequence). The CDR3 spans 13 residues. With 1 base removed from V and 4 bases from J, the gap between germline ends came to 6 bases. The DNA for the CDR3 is TGTGCCAGCAGCTTGACAGGGGGAAACACCATATATTTT. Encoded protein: CASSLTGGNTIYF.

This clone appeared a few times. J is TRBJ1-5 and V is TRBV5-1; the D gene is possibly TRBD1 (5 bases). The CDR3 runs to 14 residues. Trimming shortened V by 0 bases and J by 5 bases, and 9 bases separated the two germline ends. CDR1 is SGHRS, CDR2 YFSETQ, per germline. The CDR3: CASSLEGADQPQHF. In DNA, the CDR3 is TGCGCCAGCAGCTTGGAAGGGGCGGATCAGCCCCAGCATTTT.

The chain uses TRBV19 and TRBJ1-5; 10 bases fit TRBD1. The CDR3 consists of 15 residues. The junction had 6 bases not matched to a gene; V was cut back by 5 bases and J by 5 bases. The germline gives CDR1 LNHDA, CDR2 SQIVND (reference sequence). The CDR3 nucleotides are TGTGCCAGTAGTGCACCCGGGACAGGGGATCAGCCCCAGCATTTT. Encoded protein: CASSAPGTGDQPQHF.

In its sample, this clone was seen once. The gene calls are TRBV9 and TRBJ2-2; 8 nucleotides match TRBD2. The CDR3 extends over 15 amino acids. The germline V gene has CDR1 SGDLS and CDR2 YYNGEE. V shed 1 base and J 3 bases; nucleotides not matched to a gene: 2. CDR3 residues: CASSVTSGHTGELFF. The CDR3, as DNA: TGTGCCAGCAGCGTAACTAGCGGCCACACCGGGGAGCTGTTTTTT.

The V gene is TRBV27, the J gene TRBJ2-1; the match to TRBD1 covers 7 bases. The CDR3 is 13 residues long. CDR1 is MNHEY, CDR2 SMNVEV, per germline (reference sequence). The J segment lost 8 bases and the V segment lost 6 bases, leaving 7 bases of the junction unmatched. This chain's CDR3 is CASRVLQGHEQFF. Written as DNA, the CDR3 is TGTGCCAGCAGGGTCCTACAGGGGCATGAGCAGTTCTTC.

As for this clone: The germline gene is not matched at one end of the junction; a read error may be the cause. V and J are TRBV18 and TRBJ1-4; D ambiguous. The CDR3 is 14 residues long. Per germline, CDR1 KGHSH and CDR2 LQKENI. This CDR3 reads CASSSPGGHEKLFF. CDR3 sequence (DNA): TGTGCCAGCTCATCACCAGGAGGTCATGAAAAACTGTTTTTT.

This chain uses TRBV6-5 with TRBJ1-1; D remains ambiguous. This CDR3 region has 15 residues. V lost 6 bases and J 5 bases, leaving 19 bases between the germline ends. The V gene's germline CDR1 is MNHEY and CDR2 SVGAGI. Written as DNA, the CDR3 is TGTGCCAGCAGCCATACTCTACTACCCGGGACTGAAGCTTTCTTT. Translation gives CASSHTLLPGTEAFF.

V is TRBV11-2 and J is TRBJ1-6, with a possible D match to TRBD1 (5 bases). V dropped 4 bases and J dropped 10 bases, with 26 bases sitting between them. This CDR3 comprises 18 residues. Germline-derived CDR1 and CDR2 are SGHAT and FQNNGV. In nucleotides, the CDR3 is TGTGCCAGCAGCTCAGATTCTCGTAGGGGCGGAGTAGTCTCACCCCTCCACTTT. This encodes CASSSDSRRGGVVSPLHF.

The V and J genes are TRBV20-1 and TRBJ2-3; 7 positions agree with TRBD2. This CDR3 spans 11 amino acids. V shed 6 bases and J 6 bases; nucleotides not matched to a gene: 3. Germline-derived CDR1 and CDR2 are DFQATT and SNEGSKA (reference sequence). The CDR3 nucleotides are TGCAGTGCCCAACTAGCGGATACGCAGTATTTT. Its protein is CSAQLADTQYF.

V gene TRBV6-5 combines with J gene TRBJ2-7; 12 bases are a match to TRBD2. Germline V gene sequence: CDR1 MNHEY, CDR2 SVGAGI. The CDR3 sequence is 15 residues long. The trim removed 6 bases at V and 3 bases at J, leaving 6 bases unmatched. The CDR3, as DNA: TGTGCCAGCAGCCCGCTAGCGGGGGGGTACTACGAGCAGTACTTC. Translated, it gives CASSPLAGGYYEQYF.

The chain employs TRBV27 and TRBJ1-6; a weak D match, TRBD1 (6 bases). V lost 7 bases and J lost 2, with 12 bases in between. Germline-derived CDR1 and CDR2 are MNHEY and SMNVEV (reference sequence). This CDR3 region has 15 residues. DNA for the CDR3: TGTGCCAGCACCATAACAGGGACCTATAATTCACCCCTCCACTTT. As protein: CASTITGTYNSPLHF.